This T cell receptor beta chain was identified in a study of T cells after yellow fever vaccination. Using its own MiXCR run on the 5' RACE reads, TCRdb lists one record per CDR3 protein. The sample includes roughly 250,000 distinct CDR3 sequences, approximately 12% of them seen just once. The table lists this clonotype with a few counts. What it binds is unknown. V shed 3 bases, J shed 1 base, and the junction held 7 bases outside the gene matches. The CDR3 totals 15 residues. In germline, CDR1 is DFQATT, CDR2 SNEGSKA (reference sequence). Study-level points and caveats: Weaker, the secondary response peaked sooner, at day 5 versus 15.

V is TRBV20-1 and J is TRBJ2-3; 7 bases agree with TRBD2. This specimen consisted of CD4+ T cells sorted from PBMCs, obtained 45 days after the yellow fever booster vaccination. This TCR derives from a man aged 25 to 40 who received the YFV17D yellow fever vaccine. CDR3 sequence (DNA): TGCAGTGCTAGCCTAGCGGCCCTAGGCACAGATACGCAGTATTTT. Protein product: CSASLAALGTDTQYF.